The clone carrying this TCR beta chain was recorded a few times. This sample is part of a study of blood T cell repertoires in COVID-19. Study details: Each recovered donor of Cohort 3 presented with two negative PCRs, clearance, or symptom resolution. The cDNA or gDNA used as material had been derived from T cells, B-cell-depleted T cells, or PBMCs.

Some clones are missing from TCRdb's copy, which holds only in-frame ones; the method was immunoSEQ multiplex PCR. The repertoire holds approximately 240,000 clones, roughly 90% seen once, with 3% to 3.5% in the top ten. The germline V gene has CDR1 SGHRS and CDR2 YFSETQ. J gave up 5 bases and V 1 base, and 10 bases lay outside the gene matches. The CDR3 covers 16 residues. Assignments of participants to cohorts depended upon their own reported clinical history. The receptor was isolated from a woman aged 45 to 65 in a cohort exposed to, infected with or recovered from COVID-19 (not recorded which). The sample consisted of PBMCs or T cells enriched from blood (not recorded which). The chain links TRBV5-1 to TRBJ1-2, with TRBD1 identical over 8 bases. The CDR3 nucleotides are TGCGCCAGCAGCTTGTCCCTGGACAGGGTACGTTATGGCTACACCTTC. It yields the protein CASSLSLDRVRYGYTF. Full variable domain (rest looked up from reference TRBV5-1 and TRBJ1-2): KAGVTQTPRYLIKTRGQQVTLSCSPISGHRSVSWYQQTPGQGLQFLFEYFSETQRNKGNFPGRFSGRQFSNSRSEMNVSTLELGDSALYLCASSLSLDRVRYGYTFGSGTRLTVV.